Sequencing of this T cell receptor beta chain was carried out in a study of T cell responses to AZD1222 COVID-19 vaccine (dated by TCRdb to about 2021). About the investigation overall: TCR sequencing was performed for 230 to 250 trial participants, of whom roughly 200 were given two doses of AZD1222 and roughly 25 were given two doses of MenACWY control vaccine. Trial participants were enrolled by age into subgroups of 18-55, 56-69 and 70-plus years, and approximately 150, 30 and 60 TCR-sequenced participants, respectively, were included in these subgroups.

The sample's time point, from its label and the paper: about 28 days (+/-7) after the second vaccine dose. AZD1222 recipients with second doses at about 4 weeks or about 12 weeks were pooled, because spike-specific TCR depth and breadth did not differ between schedules. The vaccinee samples were drawn from two UK trials, COV001 and COV002, one of which was a single-blind randomized controlled phase 2/3 trial testing AZD1222 (ChAdOx1 nCoV-19) in healthy adults. For TCRbeta chain sequencing, PBMC samples were collected from trial participants at day 0 and at day 28 after the second dose. The CDR3 regions of human TCRbeta chains were analyzed by immunosequencing. The paper's data handling went like this. Repertoire TCRs were checked for matches against a reference library of SARS-CoV-2-specific TCRs that had been generated using the MIRA antigen-specificity platform. Breadth was defined as the fraction of unique TCRs that were SARS-CoV-2-associated, and depth was defined as the fraction of total T cells that were SARS-CoV-2-associated. Using the MIRA data, each spike-specific TCR was mapped to the spike region that the TCR reacts to and placed in a CD4 or CD8 class. Log10-transformed breadth and depth values were compared by one-way ANOVA with Sidak's multiple comparisons tests. TCRdb mirrors the immuneACCESS table, restricted to in-frame sequences. Some clones are absent from its copies; in checked studies, under half trace to an unresolved V gene, and the reason for the others is unknown. The V and J calls and clone size were taken over from that table, and D and trimming were inferred from the DNA. In all, the sample holds about 150,000 clones, and roughly nine tenths of those were seen once. The ten largest clones represent 3.5% to 4% of the sample.

As to this clone: The antigen this receptor binds is unknown. No much larger clone is present one base from it, and per-base qualities are unavailable.

What the authors observed across the whole study: After two AZD1222 doses, spike-specific TCR breadth and depth were significantly higher than at day 0 and than in MenACWY recipients. No day 14 peak-response samples were available, so repertoires were characterized only after the peak T cell response. Most participants were white British and females outnumbered males, and the authors suggested that clonal diversity may have been underestimated. Conclusions about previously exposed vaccinees are limited because only six or seven AZD1222 recipients were SARS-CoV-2 seropositive at baseline. The vaccine-associated CD4 TCRs covered the entire spike protein, and the dominant responses fell in regions 160-218 and 743-854. Reportedly, almost half of the unique spike-specific TCRs recognized epitopes lying outside the regions that are mutated in the B.1.351 and B.1.1.7 variants. The 56-69-year group was small, and its depth increase did not reach significance, likely because of low power.

The receptor was isolated from an adult who received the AZD1222 COVID-19 vaccine. The source was peripheral blood, collected 28 days after the second AZD1222 dose.

The DNA sequence is given as TGTGCCAGCAGCAAGGACGGATCTAGCTATGGCTACACCTTC. The translation is CASSKDGSSYGYTF. Recombination joined TRBV5-4 with TRBJ1-2; the D gene assignment is ambiguous. Its CDR3 holds 14 amino acids, cysteine through phenylalanine. Of all the DNA, just the CDR3 is kept, 42 bases in frame from base 1. The germline V gene (reference sequence) provides CDR1 SGHNT and CDR2 YYREEE. The V end loses 4 bases and the J end loses 4 bases, and a stretch of 14 bases separates them. Reference TRBV5-4 and TRBJ1-2 genes cover what lies past the CDR3, so the full variable domain is ETGVTQSPTHLIKTRGQQVTLRCSSQSGHNTVSWYQQALGQGPQFIFQYYREEENGRGNFPPRFSGLQFPNYSSELNVNALELDDSALYLCASSKDGSSYGYTFGSGTRLTVV.